This T cell receptor beta chain emerged from a study of cytomegalovirus exposure and HLA in healthy donors. Study conclusions and caveats: The authors enumerated roughly 180 TCR beta chains as linked to cytomegalovirus.

Produced via immunoSEQ multiplex PCR; TCRdb's table is partial and in-frame only. The table includes more than 95,000 clones, around 85% detected once. Note on this clone: Its antigen is as yet unknown.

Germline-derived CDR1 and CDR2 are ENHRY and SYGVKD. This CDR3 contains 13 residues. With 6 bases removed from V and 5 bases from J, the gap between germline ends came to 10 bases. These donors were members of the approximately 120-subject validation cohort, a group separate from the approximately 670-subject first cohort. The sequencing sample was made of PBMCs. This clonotype originated in a man between 18 and 29 years old in good health and CMV-seropositive. V is TRBV10-3 and J is TRBJ1-4; perhaps TRBD1 as D (5 bases). The CDR3, as DNA: TGTGCCATCAGCAGGGCCCGAAATGAAAAACTGTTTTTT. As protein: CAISRARNEKLFF.